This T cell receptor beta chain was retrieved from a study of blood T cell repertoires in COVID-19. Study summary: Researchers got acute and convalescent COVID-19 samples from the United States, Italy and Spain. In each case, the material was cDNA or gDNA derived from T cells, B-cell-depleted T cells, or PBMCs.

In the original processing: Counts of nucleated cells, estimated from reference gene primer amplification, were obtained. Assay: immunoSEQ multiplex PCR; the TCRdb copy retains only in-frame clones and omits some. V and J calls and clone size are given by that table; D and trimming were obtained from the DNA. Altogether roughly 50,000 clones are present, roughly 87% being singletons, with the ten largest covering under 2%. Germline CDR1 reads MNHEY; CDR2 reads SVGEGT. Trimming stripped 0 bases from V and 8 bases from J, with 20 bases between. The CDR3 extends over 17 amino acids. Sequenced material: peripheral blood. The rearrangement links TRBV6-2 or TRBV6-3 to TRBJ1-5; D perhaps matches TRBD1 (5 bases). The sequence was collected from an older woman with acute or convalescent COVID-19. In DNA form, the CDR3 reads TGTGCCAGCAGTTACTCGAGTTTAGGTAAGGGGTTTAAGCCCCAGCATTTT. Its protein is CASSYSSLGKGFKPQHF.